This T cell receptor beta chain was captured in a study of T cell repertoires in cytomegalovirus infection. TCRdb reprocessed the reads with MiXCR, giving one entry per CDR3 protein. The sample holds about 470,000 distinct CDR3 sequences, about 39% seen once. As concerns this clonotype: Antigen: not known.

Trimming left V 3 bases short and J 2 bases short, with 7 bases between. The CDR3 is 14 amino acids. The chain is built from TRBV12-3 or TRBV12-4 and TRBJ1-4, with D uncertain. The sample consisted of cultured PBMCs, taken from culture after CMV antigen stimulation. The sequence was collected from a human donor in good health (CMV status not recorded). Some clones in this sample may be carry-over from other donors' samples. The chain's CDR3 is CASSFSRTNEKLFF. The CDR3 DNA sequence: TGTGCCAGCAGTTTCTCCCGGACTAATGAAAAACTGTTTTTT.